This T cell receptor (beta chain) came from a study of T cells in Graves' hyperthyroidism and ophthalmopathy. This clonotype was detected a few times. Its matching antigen is unknown. Trimming took 5 bases from V and 4 from J; bases not matched to a gene: 7. The CDR3 totals 14 residues. The V gene's germline CDR1 is MDHEN and CDR2 SYDVKM. Amplified TCR beta CDR3 regions derived from RNA transcripts. Using the HTBI primer set, a first-round RT-PCR was run on the TCR CDR3. TCRdb ran MiXCR on the multiplex PCR reads and lists one entry per CDR3 protein. The data show 660,000 or so distinct CDR3 sequences, with roughly 20% seen just once and 34% held by the top ten. Notes on the study in general: Most thyroid clonotypes expanded above 0.001 appeared in blood too. Ophthalmopathy could be told apart from stable hyperthyroidism with a 13 V-J model.

Each diagnosis drew on symptoms, thyroxine, TRAb, thyroid ultrasound and orbital computed tomography findings. Out of roughly 10 ml of fresh peripheral blood came the PBMCs. The chain is built from TRBV28 and TRBJ1-2, with 7 bases lining up with TRBD1. The clonotype was recovered from a man aged 25 to 40 with Graves' ophthalmopathy. What was sequenced was blood. CDR3 loop: CASSRTGVRYGYTF. The CDR3 DNA reads TGTGCCAGCAGTCGAACAGGGGTTCGCTATGGCTACACCTTC.